This TCR beta chain stems from a study of T cell responses to AZD1222 COVID-19 vaccine. Regarding the study as a whole: Among vaccine-associated CD4 TCRs, coverage spanned spike, with dominance at 160-218 and 743-854. Reports indicate that nearly half of spike-specific TCRs are directed at unmutated variant regions.

Assay: immunoSEQ multiplex PCR; the TCRdb copy retains only in-frame clones and omits some. The sample records roughly 160,000 clones, around nine tenths being singletons. Regarding this clone: What it binds is unknown.

Combined were second doses at about 4 or about 12 weeks. The CDR3 sequence is 11 residues long. V was trimmed by 6 bases and J by 8 bases, leaving 5 bases between them. Germline values: CDR1 SNHLY, CDR2 FYNNEI. The V and J genes are TRBV2 and TRBJ1-6; D might be TRBD1 (5 bases). The sequence came from an adult who received the AZD1222 COVID-19 vaccine. Here the sequenced sample was peripheral blood, taken 28 days after the second AZD1222 dose. CDR3 residues: CASRGDSPLHF. DNA for the CDR3: TGTGCCAGCAGAGGGGATTCACCCCTCCACTTT.